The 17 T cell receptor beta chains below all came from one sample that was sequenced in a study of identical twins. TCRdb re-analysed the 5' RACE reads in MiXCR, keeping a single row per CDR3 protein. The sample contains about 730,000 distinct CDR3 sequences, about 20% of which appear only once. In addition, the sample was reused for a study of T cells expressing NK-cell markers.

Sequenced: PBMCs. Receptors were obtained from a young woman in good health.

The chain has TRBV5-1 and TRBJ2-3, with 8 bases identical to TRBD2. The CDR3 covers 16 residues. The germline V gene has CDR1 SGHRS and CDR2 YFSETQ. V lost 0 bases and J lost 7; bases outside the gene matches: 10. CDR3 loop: CASSLVSAGGTHTQYF. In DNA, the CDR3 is TGCGCCAGCAGCTTGGTGAGTGCGGGAGGTACGCATACGCAGTATTTT.

This chain's CDR3 is CSLRRGSSDTQYF. The CDR3 DNA sequence: TGCAGCCTCCGACGCGGGAGCTCAGATACGCAGTATTTT. This chain uses TRBV29-1 with TRBJ2-3, with 7 bases fitting TRBD2. CDR3 length equals 13 residues. V was pared by 8 bases and J by 4 bases, with 9 bases of the junction left unmatched. From germline, CDR1 is SQVTM and CDR2 ANQGSEA.

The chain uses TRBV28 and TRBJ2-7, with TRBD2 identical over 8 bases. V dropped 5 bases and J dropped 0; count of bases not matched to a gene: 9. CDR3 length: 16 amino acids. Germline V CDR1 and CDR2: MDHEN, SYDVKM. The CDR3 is CASSARGRGASYEQYF. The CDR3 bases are TGTGCCAGCAGTGCCCGGGGGCGGGGGGCCTCCTACGAGCAGTACTTC.

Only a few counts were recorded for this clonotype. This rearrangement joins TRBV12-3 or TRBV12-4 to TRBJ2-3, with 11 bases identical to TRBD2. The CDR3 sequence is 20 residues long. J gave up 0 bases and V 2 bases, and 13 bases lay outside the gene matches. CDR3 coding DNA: TGTGCCAGCAGTTTATTGAGGGAACTAGCGGGGGCCATCAGCACAGATACGCAGTATTTT. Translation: CASSLLRELAGAISTDTQYF.

The CDR3 DNA follows: TGTGCCTGGGTCGTAGTCACACGCAGGGATGGCTACACCTTC. It specifies CAWVVVTRRDGYTF. The J gene is TRBJ1-2, the V gene TRBV30; TRBD1 is a possible D gene (5 bases). CDR3 length: 14 residues. In germline, CDR1 is GTSNPN, CDR2 SVGIG (reference sequence). V was pared by 5 bases and J by 6 bases, with 19 bases between.

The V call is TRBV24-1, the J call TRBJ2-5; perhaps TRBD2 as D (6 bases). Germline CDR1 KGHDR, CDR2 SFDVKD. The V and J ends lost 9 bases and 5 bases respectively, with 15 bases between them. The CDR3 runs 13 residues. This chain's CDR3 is CATAPGGEETQYF. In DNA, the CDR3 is TGTGCCACCGCCCCCGGGGGAGAGGAGACCCAGTACTTC.

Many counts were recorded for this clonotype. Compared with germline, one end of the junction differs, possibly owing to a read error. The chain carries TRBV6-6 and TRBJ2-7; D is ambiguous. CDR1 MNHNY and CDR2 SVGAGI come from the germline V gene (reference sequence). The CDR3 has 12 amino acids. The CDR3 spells CASLEPSTFLHF. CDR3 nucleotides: TGTGCCAGCTTGGAACCCTCCACCTTTCTCCACTTC.

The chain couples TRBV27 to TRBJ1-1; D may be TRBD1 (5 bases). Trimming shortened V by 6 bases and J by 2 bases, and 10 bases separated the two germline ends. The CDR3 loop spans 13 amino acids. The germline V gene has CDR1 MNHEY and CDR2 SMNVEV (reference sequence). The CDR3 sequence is CASRRQINTEAFF. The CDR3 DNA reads TGTGCCAGCAGACGACAGATCAACACTGAAGCTTTCTTT.

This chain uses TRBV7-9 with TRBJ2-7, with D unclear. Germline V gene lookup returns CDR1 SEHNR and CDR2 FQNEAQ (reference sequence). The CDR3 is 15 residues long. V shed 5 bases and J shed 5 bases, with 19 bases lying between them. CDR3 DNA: TGTGCCAGCAGCCGATCCGGTTCGCGAGTCCACGAGCAGTACTTC. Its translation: CASSRSGSRVHEQYF.

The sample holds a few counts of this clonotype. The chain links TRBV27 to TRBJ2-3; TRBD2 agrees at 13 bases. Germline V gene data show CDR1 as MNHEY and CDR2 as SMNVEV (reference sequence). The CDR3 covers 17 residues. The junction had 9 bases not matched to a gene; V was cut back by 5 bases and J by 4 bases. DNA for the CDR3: TGTGCCAGCAGTGACCTACTAGCGGGAGGGCCCGCAGATACGCAGTATTTT. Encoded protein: CASSDLLAGGPADTQYF.

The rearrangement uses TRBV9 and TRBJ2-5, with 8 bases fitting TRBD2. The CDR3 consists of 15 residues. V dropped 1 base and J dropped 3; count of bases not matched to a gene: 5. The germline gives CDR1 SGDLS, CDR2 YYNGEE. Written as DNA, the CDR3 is TGTGCCAGCAGCGTACGGGGAGCGGGAGAAGAGACCCAGTACTTC. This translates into CASSVRGAGEETQYF.

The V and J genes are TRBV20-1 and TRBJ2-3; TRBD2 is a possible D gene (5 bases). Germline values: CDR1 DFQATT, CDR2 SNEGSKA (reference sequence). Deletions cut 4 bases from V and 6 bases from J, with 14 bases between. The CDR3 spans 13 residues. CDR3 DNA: TGCAGTGCTACCGATGGGAGTTATGATACGCAGTATTTT. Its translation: CSATDGSYDTQYF.

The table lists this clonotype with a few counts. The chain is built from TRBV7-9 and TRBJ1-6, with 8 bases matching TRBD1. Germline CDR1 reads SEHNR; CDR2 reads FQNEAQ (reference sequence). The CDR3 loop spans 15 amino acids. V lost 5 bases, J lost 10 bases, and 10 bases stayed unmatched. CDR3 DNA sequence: TGTGCCAGCAGCGACCGGACAGGGCGAGGATCACCCCTCCACTTT. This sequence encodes CASSDRTGRGSPLHF. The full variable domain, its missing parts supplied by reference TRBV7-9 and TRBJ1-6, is DTGVSQNPRHKITKRGQNVTFRCDPISEHNRLYWYRQTLGQGPEFLTYFQNEAQLEKSRLLSDRFSAERPKGSFSTLEIQRTEQGDSAMYLCASSDRTGRGSPLHFGNGTRLTVT.

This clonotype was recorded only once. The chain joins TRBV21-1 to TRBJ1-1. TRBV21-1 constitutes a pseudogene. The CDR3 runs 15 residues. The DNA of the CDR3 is TGTGCCAGCAGCAAAGCGCGGGACAGGAACACTGAAGCTTTCTTT. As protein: CASSKARDRNTEAFF.

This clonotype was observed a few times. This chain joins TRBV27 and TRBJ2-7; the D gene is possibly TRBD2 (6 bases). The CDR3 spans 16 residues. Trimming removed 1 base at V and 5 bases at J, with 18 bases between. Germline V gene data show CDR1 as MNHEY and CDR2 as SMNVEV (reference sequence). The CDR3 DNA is TGTGCCAGCAGTTTATGGTTGGCGGGACGACGCCACGAGCAGTACTTC. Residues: CASSLWLAGRRHEQYF.

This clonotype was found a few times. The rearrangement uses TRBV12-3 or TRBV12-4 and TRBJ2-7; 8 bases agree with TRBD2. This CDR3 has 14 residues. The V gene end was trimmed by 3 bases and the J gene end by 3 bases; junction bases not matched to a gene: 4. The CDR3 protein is CASSLIGRGYEQYF. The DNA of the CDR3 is TGTGCCAGCAGTTTGATCGGGAGGGGCTACGAGCAGTACTTC.

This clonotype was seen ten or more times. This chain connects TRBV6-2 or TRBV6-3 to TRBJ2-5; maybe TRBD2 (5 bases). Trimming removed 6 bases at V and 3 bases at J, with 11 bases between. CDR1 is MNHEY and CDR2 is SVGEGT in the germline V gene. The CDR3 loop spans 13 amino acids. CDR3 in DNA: TGTGCCAGCAGCCCGGACTGGGAAGAGACCCAGTACTTC. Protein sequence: CASSPDWEETQYF.